This passage covers 20 T cell receptor beta chains from one sample sequenced in a study of blood T cell repertoires in COVID-19 (TCRdb year 2020). Library preparation employed the immunoSEQ multiplex PCR assay. Imported from immuneACCESS, the table was reduced by TCRdb to in-frame sequences with V and J called. These copies leave out some clones; in studies compared against another copy, an unresolved V gene accounts for under half, and the cause of the remainder is not known. The sample table lists about 140,000 clones, approximately 85% of them with a count of one. Jointly, the top ten make up around 3.7% of the sample. The sequencing input was PBMCs or T cells enriched from blood (not recorded which). Source of these receptors: a woman in her forties or fifties with acute COVID-19.

The chain is built from TRBV7-2 and TRBJ2-7, with unresolved D. This CDR3 comprises 15 residues. Germline CDR1 reads SGHTA; CDR2 reads FQGNSA. The V gene lost 6 bases and the J gene lost 3 bases, with 18 bases spanning the gap. In DNA form, the CDR3 reads TGTGCCAGCAGTCTTAGCAACCAAAGGAACTACGAGCAGTACTTC. It specifies CASSLSNQRNYEQYF.

The chain recombines TRBV7-2 with TRBJ2-7; D possibly corresponds to TRBD1 (6 bases). The germline V and J ends were trimmed by 2 bases and 4 bases, with 9 bases remaining between them. The germline V gene has CDR1 SGHTA and CDR2 FQGNSA. The CDR3 has 13 residues. CDR3 in DNA: TGTGCCAGCAGCTTAACCCAGGGGTACGAGCAGTACTTC. It codes for CASSLTQGYEQYF.

The V gene is TRBV3-1 (or the pseudogene TRBV3-2), the J gene TRBJ2-7, with 10 bases fitting TRBD2. Per germline, CDR1 LGHDT and CDR2 YNNKEL (reference sequence). The CDR3 totals 16 residues. With 0 bases clipped from V and 6 bases from J, the junction kept 8 bases outside the gene matches. The CDR3 coding sequence is TGTGCCAGCAGCCAAGATGGAGCGGGAGGGCCTCTCGAGCAGTACTTC. Its protein product is CASSQDGAGGPLEQYF.

The gene calls are TRBV29-1 and TRBJ1-1; 9 nucleotides line up with TRBD1. V lost 7 bases and J lost 6; bases outside the gene matches: 6. CDR1 and CDR2 from the germline V gene are SQVTM and ANQGSEA. This CDR3 region has 12 residues. CDR3 in amino acids: CSAQDRGAEAFF. The CDR3, as DNA: TGCAGCGCTCAGGACAGGGGAGCTGAAGCTTTCTTT. Drawing the rest from reference TRBV29-1 and TRBJ1-1, the complete variable domain is SAVISQKPSRDICQRGTSLTIQCQVDSQVTMMFWYRQQPGQSLTLIATANQGSEATYESGFVIDKFPISRPNLTFSTLTVSNMSPEDSSIYLCSAQDRGAEAFFGQGTRLTVV.

The chain couples TRBV7-2 to TRBJ2-5, with 7 bases fitting TRBD2. CDR1 and CDR2 from the germline V gene are SGHTA and FQGNSA. This CDR3 is built from 18 residues. With V trimmed by 1 base and J by 2 bases, 13 bases remained unmatched. CDR3 nucleotides: TGTGCCAGCAGCTTAGTGGGGGGAGGGCCAGTGGGTCAAGAGACCCAGTACTTC. Amino acid sequence: CASSLVGGGPVGQETQYF.

CDR3 nucleotide sequence: TGTGCCAGTAGTATAGAGCGGACAGGGGAAAACATTCAGTACTTC. Protein product: CASSIERTGENIQYF. The chain links TRBV19 to TRBJ2-4; 9 bases align to TRBD1. This CDR3 contains 15 residues. Trimming cost V 0 bases and J 5 bases; bases outside gene matches: 2. Germline V CDR1 and CDR2: LNHDA, SQIVND (reference sequence). Drawing the rest from reference TRBV19 and TRBJ2-4, the complete variable domain is DGGITQSPKYLFRKEGQNVTLSCEQNLNHDAMYWYRQDPGQGLRLIYYSQIVNDFQKGDIAEGYSVSREKKESFPLTVTSAQKNPTAFYLCASSIERTGENIQYFGAGTRLSVL.

The rearrangement links TRBV11-3 to TRBJ2-3; 10 nucleotides match TRBD2. From germline, CDR1 is SGHNT and CDR2 YENEEA. V lost 1 base and J lost 3; bases outside the gene matches: 16. This CDR3 region has 20 residues. CDR3 bases: TGTGCCAGCAGCTTAGTAGGCACTAGCGGGAACAAGGTGGATACAGATACGCAGTATTTT. Translating it yields CASSLVGTSGNKVDTDTQYF.

This clone was recorded a few times. The chain combines TRBV7-2 with TRBJ1-2; 7 nucleotides line up with TRBD1. The V gene end was trimmed by 10 bases and the J gene end by 2 bases; junction bases not matched to a gene: 7. In germline, CDR1 is SGHTA, CDR2 FQGNSA. This CDR3 is built from 13 residues. The CDR3 loop is CATGAGQNYGYTF. CDR3 sequence (DNA): TGTGCCACCGGTGCGGGACAGAACTATGGCTACACCTTC.

This chain joins TRBV2 and TRBJ1-4, with no clear D. V lost 4 bases to trimming and J lost 7 bases, with 13 bases between them. The CDR3 runs 14 residues. Germline values: CDR1 SNHLY, CDR2 FYNNEI. CDR3 DNA: TGTGCCAGCAGTGGTGGAGGGTTGATTGAAAAACTGTTTTTT. It is translated as CASSGGGLIEKLFF. The full variable domain, in which reference TRBV2 and TRBJ1-4 provide the parts outside the CDR3, is EPEVTQTPSHQVTQMGQEVILRCVPISNHLYFYWYRQILGQKVEFLVSFYNNEISEKSEIFDDQFSVERPDGSNFTLKIRSTKLEDSAMYFCASSGGGLIEKLFFGSGTQLSVL.

This chain uses TRBV24-1 with TRBJ2-5, with 13 nucleotides matching TRBD2. Trimming took 3 bases from V and 3 from J; bases not matched to a gene: 12. CDR1 is KGHDR, CDR2 SFDVKD, per germline. The CDR3 extends over 19 amino acids. The CDR3 DNA is TGTGCCACCAGTGATGTGGGGACTAGCGGGAAAAAAAGGGAAGAGACCCAGTACTTC. Translation gives CATSDVGTSGKKREETQYF.

J is TRBJ2-7 and V is TRBV7-3; D is perhaps TRBD2 (6 bases). Trimming left V 7 bases short and J 9 bases short, with 25 bases between. The length of the CDR3 is 15 residues. Germline V CDR1 and CDR2: SGHTA, FQGTGA. The CDR3 coding sequence is TGTGCCAGCACCATCTTGAAAAGAGGGGAGGTAGGGCAGTACTTC. Its protein is CASTILKRGEVGQYF.

The gene calls are TRBV30 and TRBJ2-7; 8 nucleotides agree with TRBD1. With V trimmed by 2 bases and J by 2 bases, 8 bases remained unmatched. The CDR3 spans 15 residues. CDR1 and CDR2 from the germline V gene are GTSNPN and SVGIG (reference sequence). The DNA of the CDR3 is TGTGCCTGGAGTTGGGGACAGGCCGGAACCTACGAGCAGTACTTC. Translation gives CAWSWGQAGTYEQYF.

The chain has TRBV5-1 and TRBJ2-6, with D hard to call. V dropped 8 bases and J dropped 0 bases, with 9 bases sitting between them. The germline CDR1 and CDR2 sequences are SGHRS and YFSETQ. The CDR3 consists of 14 residues. For the CDR3, the DNA is TGCGCCAGTGTCGACAACTCTGGGGCCAACGTCCTGACTTTC. This sequence encodes CASVDNSGANVLTF.

This clone was seen more than once but under ten times. The genes are TRBV5-5 and TRBJ1-1; D remains ambiguous. The ends were cut back, 4 bases at V and 1 base at J, with 17 bases in the middle. The CDR3 runs to 16 residues. Germline V lookup: CDR1 SGHKS, CDR2 YYEKEE (reference sequence). The CDR3 loop reads CASSLQLKYRNTEAFF. The CDR3 DNA sequence: TGTGCCAGCAGCCTCCAATTGAAATACAGGAACACTGAAGCTTTCTTT. Full variable domain (remainder filled in from reference TRBV5-5 and TRBJ1-1): DAGVTQSPTHLIKTRGQQVTLRCSPISGHKSVSWYQQVLGQGPQFIFQYYEKEERGRGNFPDRFSARQFPNYSSELNVNALLLGDSALYLCASSLQLKYRNTEAFFGQGTRLTVV.

The chain uses TRBV5-4 and TRBJ2-7; D not resolved. The CDR3 is made up of 13 amino acids. Trimming took off 3 bases at V and 3 bases at J, with 10 bases between the two ends. Per the germline V gene, CDR1 is SGHNT and CDR2 is YYREEE (reference sequence). The CDR3 sequence: CASSSGGLYEQYF. The CDR3 coding sequence is TGTGCCAGCAGCTCTGGCGGTCTCTACGAGCAGTACTTC.

The chain has TRBV30 and TRBJ2-2; 7 bases agree with TRBD1. V lost 4 bases, J lost 1 base, and 3 bases stayed unmatched. This CDR3 has 14 amino acids. CDR1 and CDR2 (germline): GTSNPN, SVGIG (reference sequence). As DNA, the CDR3 is TGTGCCTGGAAGAGGACAGGGAACACCGGGGAGCTGTTTTTT. Translated, it gives CAWKRTGNTGELFF.

This rearrangement joins TRBV28 to TRBJ2-1; 9 bases map to TRBD1. This CDR3 comprises 16 residues. The J segment lost 1 base and the V segment lost 4 bases, leaving 5 bases of the junction unmatched. Germline V gene data show CDR1 as MDHEN and CDR2 as SYDVKM. CDR3 bases: TGTGCCAGCAGTTCACAGGGGGCGCCGTCCTACAATGAGCAGTTCTTC. Residues: CASSSQGAPSYNEQFF.

This clone has a single count. The chain links TRBV5-5 to TRBJ2-3, with 9 bases fitting TRBD2. With 1 base clipped from V and 5 bases from J, the junction kept 8 bases outside the gene matches. Per germline, CDR1 SGHKS and CDR2 YYEKEE (reference sequence). This CDR3 comprises 16 residues. The CDR3 loop is CASSLRREGRGDTQYF. As DNA, the CDR3 is TGTGCCAGCAGCTTGCGGCGGGAGGGCCGCGGAGATACGCAGTATTTT.

The V call is TRBV19, the J call TRBJ2-3; the D gene is possibly TRBD2 (6 bases). V was clipped by 7 bases and J by 4 bases, with 18 bases between them. In germline, CDR1 is LNHDA, CDR2 SQIVND (reference sequence). The CDR3 spans 15 residues. The CDR3 reads CASTLLGGSADTQYF. For the CDR3, the DNA is TGTGCCAGTACCTTATTGGGGGGTTCCGCAGATACGCAGTATTTT.

This rearrangement joins TRBV24-1 to TRBJ2-7; D not certain. V was pared by 10 bases and J by 2 bases, with 11 bases between. From germline, CDR1 is KGHDR and CDR2 SFDVKD. The CDR3 sequence is 12 residues long. The CDR3 nucleotides read TGTGCCACGGCTGACAAGACCTACGAGCAGTACTTC. Protein: CATADKTYEQYF.